Below, 22 T cell receptor beta chains from the same sample are listed, as sequenced in a study of beta chain features in type 1 diabetes. What these receptors recognize is not known. Findings and limits, study-wide: The study found moderately but significantly shorter TCRB CDR3s in all four CD4+ subsets of Type 1 diabetes patients.

Reverse transcribing all isolated RNA meant expressed TCRB transcripts were sequenced. Profiling relied on immunoSEQ multiplex PCR, and the TCRdb table lists in-frame clones only, not all of them. The sample holds about 700,000 clones, 10% to 15% seen once. Sequences were obtained from naive CD4+ T cells from blood. The receptors here all came from a man younger than 30 with type 1 diabetes.

This chain connects TRBV10-3 to TRBJ1-5; the match to TRBD1 covers 11 bases. Per germline, CDR1 ENHRY and CDR2 SYGVKD. The CDR3 runs to 16 residues. After removal of 5 bases from V and 1 base from J, the junction contained 4 bases not matched to a gene. For the CDR3, the DNA is TGTGCCATCAGTAGGACAGGGGGCGGGAGCAATCAGCCCCAGCATTTT. It is translated as CAISRTGGGSNQPQHF.

This clone showed up just a few times. V and J are TRBV4-1 and TRBJ2-5, with TRBD1 identical over 8 bases. CDR1 MGHRA and CDR2 YSYEKL come from the germline V gene. Trimming took 0 bases from V and 1 from J; bases not matched to a gene: 10. The CDR3 is 18 residues long. CDR3 sequence (DNA): TGCGCCAGCAGCCAAGATGCATTCTTTACAGGGGGCCAAGAGACCCAGTACTTC. It specifies CASSQDAFFTGGQETQYF.

V is TRBV4-1 and J is TRBJ2-1, with D maybe TRBD1 (6 bases). From germline, CDR1 is MGHRA and CDR2 YSYEKL. Deletions cut 4 bases from V and 7 bases from J, with 17 bases between. This CDR3 region has 15 residues. The CDR3 DNA reads TGCGCCAGCAGCCTAAGGGACATCCTCCTGAATGAGCAGTTCTTC. Protein product: CASSLRDILLNEQFF.

This clone has a handful of counts. The chain recombines TRBV29-1 with TRBJ1-5, with 10 bases lining up with TRBD1. J gave up 5 bases and V 6 bases, and 4 bases lay outside the gene matches. The CDR3 has 13 residues. The germline gives CDR1 SQVTM, CDR2 ANQGSEA. The CDR3 DNA sequence: TGCAGCGTGAGAGGGACAGGGGATCAGCCCCAGCATTTT. Translated, it gives CSVRGTGDQPQHF.

The chain recombines TRBV13 with TRBJ1-1, with D tentatively TRBD1 (5 bases). CDR3 length: 13 residues. Germline values: CDR1 PRHDT, CDR2 FYEKMQ (reference sequence). The germline V and J ends were trimmed by 5 bases and 0 bases, with 7 bases remaining between them. The CDR3: CASSQTVNTEAFF. CDR3 sequence (DNA): TGTGCCAGCAGCCAGACAGTGAACACTGAAGCTTTCTTT.

This clone has just one count. The genes are TRBV5-1 and TRBJ1-6; D is ambiguous. V was trimmed by 4 bases and J by 8 bases, leaving 22 bases between them. The CDR3 sequence is 17 residues long. Germline V CDR1 and CDR2: SGHRS, YFSETQ. Here the CDR3 reads CASSPRPQAPLHSPLHF. DNA of the CDR3: TGCGCCAGCAGCCCGAGACCACAAGCTCCTCTACATTCACCCCTCCACTTT.

The rearrangement uses TRBV4-1 and TRBJ1-5; maybe TRBD1 (5 bases). The CDR3 runs 20 residues. Germline values: CDR1 MGHRA, CDR2 YSYEKL. Trimming pared 3 bases from V and 1 base from J, leaving 25 bases between. CDR3 in amino acids: CASSQPFLGGPRASNQPQHF. CDR3 coding DNA: TGCGCCAGCAGCCAGCCCTTCTTGGGGGGTCCAAGGGCGAGCAATCAGCCCCAGCATTTT.

The chain is built from TRBV28 and TRBJ2-1; 8 bases match TRBD2. V was pared by 4 bases and J by 4 bases, with 9 bases of the junction left unmatched. There are 16 residues in the CDR3. Germline V gene lookup returns CDR1 MDHEN and CDR2 SYDVKM. The CDR3 nucleotides read TGTGCCAGCAGTTCCCCCGGCGGGGGGCCTTACAATGAGCAGTTCTTC. It codes for CASSSPGGGPYNEQFF.

Only a few counts were recorded for this clone. The identical CDR3 is also encoded by other nucleotide sequences in the sample. The chain has TRBV4-1 and TRBJ2-2, with 8 positions matching TRBD1. The CDR3 covers 16 residues. With 1 base clipped from V and 6 bases from J, the junction kept 7 bases outside the gene matches. CDR1 MGHRA and CDR2 YSYEKL come from the germline V gene. CDR3 sequence: CASSQGRARGPGELFF. CDR3 nucleotides: TGCGCCAGCAGCCAAGGTCGGGCCAGGGGGCCCGGGGAGCTGTTTTTT.

This clone was counted a few times. The chain links TRBV30 to TRBJ1-4; a possible D gene is TRBD1 (5 bases). Deletions cut 2 bases from V and 2 bases from J, with 12 bases between. The CDR3 covers 15 residues. Germline V lookup: CDR1 GTSNPN, CDR2 SVGIG (reference sequence). CDR3 in DNA: TGTGCCTGGAGTCTCACGGGGGAGACTAATGAAAAACTGTTTTTT. Encoded protein: CAWSLTGETNEKLFF.

This clone occurred a few times. The chain combines TRBV7-3 with TRBJ2-5; D may be TRBD1 (5 bases). The V gene lost 5 bases and the J gene lost 5 bases, with 9 bases spanning the gap. Germline CDR1 SGHTA, CDR2 FQGTGA. The CDR3 runs to 12 residues. The CDR3, as DNA: TGTGCCAGCAGCCCTCCAGGGGAGACCCAGTACTTC. This gives the protein CASSPPGETQYF.

The sample holds one count of this clone. V and J are TRBV6-6 and TRBJ1-4; D ambiguous. CDR1 and CDR2 (germline): MNHNY, SVGAGI (reference sequence). V was clipped by 5 bases and J by 5 bases, with 6 bases between them. The CDR3 is 12 amino acids. The CDR3 protein is CASSNTNEKLFF. In nucleotides, the CDR3 is TGTGCCAGCAGTAACACCAATGAAAAACTGTTTTTT.

This clone was picked up a small number of times. The rearrangement uses TRBV5-1 and TRBJ1-5; D is possibly TRBD1 (5 bases). The CDR3 is made up of 14 amino acids. Germline assignment: CDR1 SGHRS and CDR2 YFSETQ. Trimming pared 4 bases from V and 2 bases from J, leaving 10 bases between. The CDR3 DNA reads TGCGCCAGCAGCCCGGGGGTCGGCAATCAGCCCCAGCATTTT. Residues: CASSPGVGNQPQHF.

This clone was counted a few times. The gene calls are TRBV29-1 and TRBJ1-1; TRBD1 aligns across 9 bases. The ends lost 3 bases at V and 5 bases at J; junction bases unmatched: 4. The CDR3 consists of 13 residues. Germline V gene data show CDR1 as SQVTM and CDR2 as ANQGSEA. The DNA for the CDR3 is TGCAGCGTTGACCGGGACAGGGATACTGAAGCTTTCTTT. Amino acid sequence: CSVDRDRDTEAFF.

The gene calls are TRBV30 and TRBJ1-6, with D hard to call. This CDR3 comprises 13 residues. Germline assignment: CDR1 GTSNPN and CDR2 SVGIG (reference sequence). Trimming shortened V by 2 bases and J by 5 bases, and 7 bases separated the two germline ends. The CDR3 sequence: CAWSMQNNSPLHF. For the CDR3, the DNA is TGTGCCTGGAGTATGCAGAATAATTCACCCCTCCACTTT.

This clone was observed a handful of times. The chain combines TRBV7-2 with TRBJ2-5, with 10 bases that match TRBD2. The germline gives CDR1 SGHTA, CDR2 FQGNSA. V was clipped by 1 base and J by 12 bases; unmatched bases: 5. This CDR3 is 13 amino acids long. In nucleotides, the CDR3 is TGTGCCAGCAGCTTAGTGCTAGCGGGGGAGAAGTACTTC. Its translation is CASSLVLAGEKYF.

This clone has only a few counts. The chain employs TRBV30 and TRBJ1-1; 7 nucleotides align to TRBD1. CDR3 length equals 15 residues. V shed 1 base, J shed 2 bases, and the junction held 7 bases outside the gene matches. Germline CDR1 and CDR2: GTSNPN and SVGIG (reference sequence). CDR3 sequence (DNA): TGTGCCTGGAGTGAGAGTGACAGGGCCAACACTGAAGCTTTCTTT. This codes for CAWSESDRANTEAFF.

This rearrangement joins TRBV4-1 to TRBJ1-3, with D possibly TRBD1 on 6 matching bases. V lost 4 bases, J lost 1 base, and 14 bases lay in between. Germline lookup yields CDR1 MGHRA and CDR2 YSYEKL. The CDR3 covers 16 residues. The CDR3 region has the DNA TGCGCCAGCAGCCCCACCGAGACAGGATCTGGAAACACCATATATTTT. Translation gives CASSPTETGSGNTIYF.

For this clone: Other DNA sequences within the sample encode an identical CDR3. The gene calls are TRBV29-1 and TRBJ1-1; a weak D match, TRBD1 (5 bases). Germline V gene data show CDR1 as SQVTM and CDR2 as ANQGSEA. Trimming removed 4 bases from V and 1 base from J, with 7 bases in between. The CDR3 is 12 residues long. DNA for the CDR3: TGCAGCGTTGTGAGGGGGAACACTGAAGCTTTCTTT. Translated: CSVVRGNTEAFF.

Turning to this clone: This CDR3 is also generated by other DNA sequences in the sample. The J gene is TRBJ1-2, the V gene TRBV4-1; unclear D gene. The length of the CDR3 is 13 residues. Germline V gives CDR1 MGHRA, CDR2 YSYEKL. V lost 1 base and J 2 bases, leaving 5 bases between the germline ends. CDR3 residues: CASSQGTNYGYTF. In DNA form, the CDR3 reads TGCGCCAGCAGCCAAGGAACCAACTATGGCTACACCTTC.

The chain couples TRBV6-5 to TRBJ1-2; 9 positions match TRBD1. The ends lost 6 bases at V and 8 bases at J; junction bases unmatched: 7. Germline V gene lookup returns CDR1 MNHEY and CDR2 SVGAGI. CDR3 length: 13 residues. In nucleotides, the CDR3 is TGTGCCAGCAGGTTCACAGGGGGCTGGGGCTACACCTTC. Residues: CASRFTGGWGYTF.

The chain employs TRBV5-1 and TRBJ1-1; unclear D gene. The germline V gene encodes CDR1 SGHRS and CDR2 YFSETQ. V lost 0 bases and J 8 bases, leaving 20 bases between the germline ends. This CDR3 comprises 16 residues. CDR3 protein: CASSLGLTPVRGEAFF. The CDR3 DNA sequence: TGCGCCAGCAGCTTGGGCCTGACCCCGGTGAGAGGGGAAGCTTTCTTT.